This TCR beta chain appears in the sequencing data of a study of shared clonotypes between healthy human individuals. Regarding the study as a whole: Having only a few donors restricted how much genetic and exposure-history diversity was captured.

CD45RO negativity and positive selection for CCR7 defined naive CD8 cells, a population that excluded terminally differentiated effector memory CD45RA+ cells. All the donors were Caucasian adults who lived in Nashville, Tennessee. Trimming took off 3 bases at V and 5 bases at J, with 11 bases between the two ends. The CDR3 sequence is 13 residues long. The V gene's germline CDR1 is MNHEY and CDR2 SMNVEV (reference sequence). At deep level, the assay was performed. TCRdb's copy holds only in-frame clones and misses some; the assay was immunoSEQ multiplex PCR. Of around 2,000,000 clones listed, 90% to 95% are singletons. A remark on this clone: The antigen is undetermined.

The sequenced sample consisted of naive CD8+ T cells from PBMCs. This chain uses TRBV27 with TRBJ2-7; D gene ambiguous. The receptor was derived from a man in his late teens or twenties in good health. Some clones in this sample may be carry-over from other donors' samples. The CDR3 loop reads CASSLLLSNEQYF. The CDR3 coding sequence is TGTGCCAGCAGTTTGCTGCTTTCGAACGAGCAGTACTTC.